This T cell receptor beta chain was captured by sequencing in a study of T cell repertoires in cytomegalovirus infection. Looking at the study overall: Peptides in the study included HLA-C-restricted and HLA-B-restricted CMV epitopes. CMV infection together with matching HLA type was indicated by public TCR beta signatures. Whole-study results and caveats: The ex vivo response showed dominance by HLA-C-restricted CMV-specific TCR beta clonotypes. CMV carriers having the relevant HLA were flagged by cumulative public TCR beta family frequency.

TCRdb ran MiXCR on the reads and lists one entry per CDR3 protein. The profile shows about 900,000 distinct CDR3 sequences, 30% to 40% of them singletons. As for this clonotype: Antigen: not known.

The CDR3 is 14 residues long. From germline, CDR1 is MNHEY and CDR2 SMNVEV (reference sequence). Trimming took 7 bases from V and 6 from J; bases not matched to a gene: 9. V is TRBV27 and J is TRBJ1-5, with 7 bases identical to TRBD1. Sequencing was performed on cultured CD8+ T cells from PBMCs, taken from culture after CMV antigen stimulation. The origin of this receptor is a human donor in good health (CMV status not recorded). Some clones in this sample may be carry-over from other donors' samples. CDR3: CASTPRQGVQPQHF. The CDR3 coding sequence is TGTGCCAGCACCCCGAGGCAGGGGGTTCAGCCCCAGCATTTT.